This TCR beta chain appears in the sequencing data of a study of CD8+ T cells in alopecia areata. About the study: Tofacitinib was taken orally by treated patients, and the dose was 5 to 10 mg twice daily.

In germline, CDR1 is SGHRS, CDR2 YFSETQ. Trimming stripped 1 base from V and 5 bases from J, with 10 bases between. CDR3 size: 14 residues. Sample treatment: oral pan-JAK inhibitor, 5-10 mg twice daily. cDNA reverse transcribed from extracted RNA served as the sequencing template. The protocol was immunoSEQ multiplex PCR, while the TCRdb copy is restricted to in-frame clones and leaves out a portion. The sample has some 110,000 clones; about 61% are singletons. The sequencing used CD8+ T cells sorted from blood, collected at week 4, from a patient treated with tofacitinib. This TCR came from a human donor with alopecia areata. The chain is built from TRBV5-1 and TRBJ1-5, with D unclear. The CDR3 sequence: CASSLTIIYQPQHF. The CDR3 nucleotides are TGCGCCAGCAGCTTGACGATCATATATCAGCCCCAGCATTTT.